The entry that follows covers one TCR beta chain sequence. The antigen is undetermined. The record originates from a study of shared clonotypes between healthy human individuals. Study at large: Ranging from 18 to 49 in age, donors were a couple of women and a few men.

As defined, naive CD8 cells were CD45RO-negative and positively selected for CCR7, with terminally differentiated effector memory CD45RA+ cells excluded. All the donors were Caucasian adults who lived in Nashville, Tennessee. Germline V lookup: CDR1 MNHEY, CDR2 SMNVEV (reference sequence). This CDR3 comprises 15 residues. V was shortened by 6 bases and J by 5 bases, with 18 bases between the two germline ends. TCRdb's table, derived via immunoSEQ multiplex PCR, lists solely in-frame clones and lacks some. The table lists some 2 million clones, approximately 94% of them singletons. Study-wide results and limits: Generation probabilities were higher for clonotypes shared across all four sorted-subset donors than for unshared ones. Blood alone was sampled, and tissue repertoires likely differ.

J is TRBJ2-3 and V is TRBV27; D unresolved. Sequenced input: naive CD8+ T cells sorted from blood. This TCR came from a man aged 18 to 35 in good health. This CDR3 is CASSEGIANGDTQYF. DNA for the CDR3: TGTGCCAGCAGCGAAGGGATCGCAAATGGAGATACGCAGTATTTT.